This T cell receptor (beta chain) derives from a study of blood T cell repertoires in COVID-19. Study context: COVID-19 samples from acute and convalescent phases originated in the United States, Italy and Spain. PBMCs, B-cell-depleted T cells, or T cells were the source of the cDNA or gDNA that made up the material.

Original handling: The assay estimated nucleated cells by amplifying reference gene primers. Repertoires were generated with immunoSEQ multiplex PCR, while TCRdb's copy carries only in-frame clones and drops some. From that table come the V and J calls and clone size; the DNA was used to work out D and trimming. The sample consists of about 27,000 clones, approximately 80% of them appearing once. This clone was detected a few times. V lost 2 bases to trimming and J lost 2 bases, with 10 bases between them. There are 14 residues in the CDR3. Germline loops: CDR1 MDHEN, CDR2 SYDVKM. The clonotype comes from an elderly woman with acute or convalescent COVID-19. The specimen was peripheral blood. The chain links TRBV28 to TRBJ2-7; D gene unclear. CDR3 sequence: CASSLSQAPYEQYF. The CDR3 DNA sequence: TGTGCCAGCAGTTTAAGCCAGGCCCCCTACGAGCAGTACTTC.